A selection of T cell receptor beta chains follows, all from one sample in a study of T cell changes during pregnancy in multiple sclerosis. This table comes from immunoSEQ multiplex PCR, and its TCRdb copy is limited to in-frame clones, with some not included. The sample comprises 45,000 to 50,000 clones, 90% to 95% of which are singletons, and less than 5.5% rests with the top ten. Sequenced here: CD8+ T cells from peripheral blood mononuclear cells, sampled before pregnancy. These TCRs come from a female donor with multiple sclerosis, enrolled in a pregnancy study. Each CDR3 is given with its conserved first and last residue. D genes are given only for firm matches. Size is omitted from some rows. Given values are once, few, many or a class for expanded clones.

CDR3 DNA,CDR3 protein,V gene,D gene,clone size,J gene
TGTGCCAGCGGGGACAGACAGAACTACAATGAGCAGTTCTTC,CASGDRQNYNEQFF,TRBV6-5,TRBD1,NA,TRBJ2-1
TGTGCCAGCAGCTTTGTGACAGGGGCCAACAATGAGCAGTTCTTC,CASSFVTGANNEQFF,TRBV7-9,TRBD1,NA,TRBJ2-1
TGTGCCAGCAGCTTGGAGGGACTAGTTTACGAGCAGTACTTC,CASSLEGLVYEQYF,TRBV5-4,TRBD2,NA,TRBJ2-7
TGTGCCAGCGTGGGACTAGCGGGGCAAGAGACCCAGTACTTC,CASVGLAGQETQYF,TRBV2,TRBD2,few,TRBJ2-5
TGTGCCAGCAGTTTGGGACAGGGGCCCACCGGGGAGCTGTTTTTT,CASSLGQGPTGELFF,TRBV27,TRBD1,NA,TRBJ2-2
TGTGCCAGCTCATTCTTCGGGACAGATCTTAACTATGGCTACACCTTC,CASSFFGTDLNYGYTF,TRBV18,TRBD1,NA,TRBJ1-2
TGTGCCAGCAGCTCGACAGGGGGTAGGGACTACGAGCAGTACTTC,CASSSTGGRDYEQYF,TRBV7-9,TRBD1,NA,TRBJ2-7
TGTGCCAGCAGCCAAACAGGATTGGGGAACACTGAAGCTTTCTTT,CASSQTGLGNTEAFF,TRBV7-6,NA,NA,TRBJ1-1
TGTGCCAGCAGCCAAACCACAGGAAGGCGTCAGCCCCAGCATTTT,CASSQTTGRRQPQHF,TRBV12-1,NA,NA,TRBJ1-5
TGTGCCAGCAGCGCAGGGGTAGTCACTGAAGCTTTCTTT,CASSAGVVTEAFF,TRBV7-6,NA,few,TRBJ1-1
TGTGCCAGCAGAAAGGACAGGGCCGGCGAGCAGTACTTC,CASRKDRAGEQYF,TRBV11-3,TRBD1,NA,TRBJ2-7
TGTGCCAGCAGCCAAACAGGACAGGTTGGTGGCTACACCTTC,CASSQTGQVGGYTF,TRBV4-2,TRBD1,NA,TRBJ1-2
TGTGCCAGCAGCGCTCCCGGGACAGCCTACGAGCAGTACTTC,CASSAPGTAYEQYF,TRBV4-2,TRBD1,NA,TRBJ2-7
TGTGCCAGCTGGCCGGGACTAGCGGGAGTCACCGGGGAGCTGTTTTTT,CASWPGLAGVTGELFF,TRBV18,TRBD2,NA,TRBJ2-2
TGTGCCAGCAGCCTGGGACAGAACCATGAAAAACTGTTTTTT,CASSLGQNHEKLFF,TRBV13,TRBD1,NA,TRBJ1-4
TGTGCCAGCAGCTCCAGTCCCCCCTACGAGCAGTACTTC,CASSSSPPYEQYF,TRBV11-2,NA,NA,TRBJ2-7
TGTGCCAGCAGTTTCGCAGGAAGCTCCTACGAGCAGTACTTC,CASSFAGSSYEQYF,TRBV28,NA,once,TRBJ2-7
TGCGCCAGCAGCTTGGTGGAGGGGTACGAGCAGTACTTC,CASSLVEGYEQYF,TRBV5-1,NA,NA,TRBJ2-7